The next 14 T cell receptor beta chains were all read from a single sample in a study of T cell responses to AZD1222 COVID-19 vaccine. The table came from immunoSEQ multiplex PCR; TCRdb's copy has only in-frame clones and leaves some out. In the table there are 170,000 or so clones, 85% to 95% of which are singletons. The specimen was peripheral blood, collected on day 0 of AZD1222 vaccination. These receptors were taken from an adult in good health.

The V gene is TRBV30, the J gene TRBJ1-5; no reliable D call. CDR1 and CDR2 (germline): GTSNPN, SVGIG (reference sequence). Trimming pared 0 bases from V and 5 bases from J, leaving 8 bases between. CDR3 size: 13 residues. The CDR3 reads CAWSVGQDQPQHF. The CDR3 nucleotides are TGTGCCTGGAGTGTAGGGCAGGATCAGCCCCAGCATTTT.

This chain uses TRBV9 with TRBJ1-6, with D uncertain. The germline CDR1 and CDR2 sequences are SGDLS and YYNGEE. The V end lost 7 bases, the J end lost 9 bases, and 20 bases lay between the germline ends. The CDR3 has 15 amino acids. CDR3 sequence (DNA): TGTGCCAGCGGGTCTTCTTTGGCTTCTCTTTCACCCCTCCACTTT. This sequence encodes CASGSSLASLSPLHF.

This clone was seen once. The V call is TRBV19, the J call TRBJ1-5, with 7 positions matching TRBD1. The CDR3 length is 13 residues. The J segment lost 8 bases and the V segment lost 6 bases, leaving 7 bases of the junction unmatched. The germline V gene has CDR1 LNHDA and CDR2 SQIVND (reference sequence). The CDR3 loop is CASSLTGREPQHF. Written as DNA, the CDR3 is TGTGCCAGTAGCTTGACAGGGAGAGAGCCCCAGCATTTT. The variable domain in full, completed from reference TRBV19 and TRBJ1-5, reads DGGITQSPKYLFRKEGQNVTLSCEQNLNHDAMYWYRQDPGQGLRLIYYSQIVNDFQKGDIAEGYSVSREKKESFPLTVTSAQKNPTAFYLCASSLTGREPQHFGDGTRLSIL.

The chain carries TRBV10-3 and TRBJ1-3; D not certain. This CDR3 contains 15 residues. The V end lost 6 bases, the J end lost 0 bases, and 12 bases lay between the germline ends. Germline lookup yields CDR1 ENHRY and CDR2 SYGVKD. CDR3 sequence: CAIREKAISGNTIYF. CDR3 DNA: TGTGCCATCAGGGAAAAGGCCATCTCTGGAAACACCATATATTTT.

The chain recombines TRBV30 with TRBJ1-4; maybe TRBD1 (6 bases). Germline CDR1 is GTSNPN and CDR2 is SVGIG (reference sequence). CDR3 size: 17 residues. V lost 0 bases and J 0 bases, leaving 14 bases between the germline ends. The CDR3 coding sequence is TGTGCCTGGAGTGTGGGGAGGACAGCCGCAACTAATGAAAAACTGTTTTTT. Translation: CAWSVGRTAATNEKLFF. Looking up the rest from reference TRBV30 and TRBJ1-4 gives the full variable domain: SQTIHQWPATLVQPVGSPLSLECTVEGTSNPNLYWYRQAAGRGLQLLFYSVGIGQISSEVPQNLSASRPQDRQFILSSKKLLLSDSGFYLCAWSVGRTAATNEKLFFGSGTQLSVL.

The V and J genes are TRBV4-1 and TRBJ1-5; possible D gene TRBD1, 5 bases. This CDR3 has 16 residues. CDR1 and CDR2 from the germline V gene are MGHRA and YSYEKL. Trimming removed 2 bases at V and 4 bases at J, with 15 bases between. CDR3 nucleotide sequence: TGCGCCAGCAGCCAATCGGGTACAGGTCAAAATCAGCCCCAGCATTTT. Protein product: CASSQSGTGQNQPQHF.

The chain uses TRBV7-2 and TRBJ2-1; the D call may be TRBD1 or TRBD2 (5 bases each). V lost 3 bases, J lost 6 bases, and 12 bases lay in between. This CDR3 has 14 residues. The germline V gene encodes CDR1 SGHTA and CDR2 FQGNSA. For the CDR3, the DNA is TGTGCCAGCAGCTTCACCCGAGGGGTCAATGAGCAGTTCTTC. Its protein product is CASSFTRGVNEQFF.

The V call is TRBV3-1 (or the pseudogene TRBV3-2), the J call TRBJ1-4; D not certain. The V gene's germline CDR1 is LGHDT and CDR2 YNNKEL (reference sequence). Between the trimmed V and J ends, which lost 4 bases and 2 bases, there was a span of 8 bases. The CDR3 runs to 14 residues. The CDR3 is CASSLGFTNEKLFF. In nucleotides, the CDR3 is TGTGCCAGCAGCCTAGGTTTCACTAATGAAAAACTGTTTTTT.

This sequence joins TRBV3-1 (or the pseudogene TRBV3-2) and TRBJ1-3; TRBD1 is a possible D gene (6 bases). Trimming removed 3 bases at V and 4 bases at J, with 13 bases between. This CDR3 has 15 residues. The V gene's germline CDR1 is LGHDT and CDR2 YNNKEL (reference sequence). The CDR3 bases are TGTGCCAGCAGCCAGCTCGGGGGGGGCGGAAACACCATATATTTT. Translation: CASSQLGGGGNTIYF.

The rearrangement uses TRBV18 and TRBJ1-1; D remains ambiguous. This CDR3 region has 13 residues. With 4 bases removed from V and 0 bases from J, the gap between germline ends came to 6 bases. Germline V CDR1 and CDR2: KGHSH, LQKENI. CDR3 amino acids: CASSRDLNTEAFF. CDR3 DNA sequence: TGTGCCAGCTCACGGGATTTGAACACTGAAGCTTTCTTT.

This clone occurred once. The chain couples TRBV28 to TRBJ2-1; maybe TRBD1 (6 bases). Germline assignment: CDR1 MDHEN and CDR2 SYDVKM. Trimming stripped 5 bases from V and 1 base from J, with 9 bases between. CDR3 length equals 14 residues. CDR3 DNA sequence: TGTGCCAGCAGTGGGGACATTTCCTACAATGAGCAGTTCTTC. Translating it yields CASSGDISYNEQFF. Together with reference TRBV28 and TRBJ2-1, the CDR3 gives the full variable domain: DVKVTQSSRYLVKRTGEKVFLECVQDMDHENMFWYRQDPGLGLRLIYFSYDVKMKEKGDIPEGYSVSREKKERFSLILESASTNQTSMYLCASSGDISYNEQFFGPGTRLTVL.

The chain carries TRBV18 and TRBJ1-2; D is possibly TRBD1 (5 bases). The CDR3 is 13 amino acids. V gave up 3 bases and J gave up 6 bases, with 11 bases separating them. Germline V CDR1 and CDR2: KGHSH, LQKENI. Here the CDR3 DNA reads TGTGCCAGCTCACCTCCGACAGTTAATGGCTACACCTTC. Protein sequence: CASSPPTVNGYTF.

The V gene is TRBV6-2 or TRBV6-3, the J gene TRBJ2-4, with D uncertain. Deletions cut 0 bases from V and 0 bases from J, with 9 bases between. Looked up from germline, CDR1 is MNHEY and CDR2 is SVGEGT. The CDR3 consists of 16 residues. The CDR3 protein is CASSYSFALAKNIQYF. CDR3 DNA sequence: TGTGCCAGCAGTTACTCCTTCGCCTTAGCCAAAAACATTCAGTACTTC.

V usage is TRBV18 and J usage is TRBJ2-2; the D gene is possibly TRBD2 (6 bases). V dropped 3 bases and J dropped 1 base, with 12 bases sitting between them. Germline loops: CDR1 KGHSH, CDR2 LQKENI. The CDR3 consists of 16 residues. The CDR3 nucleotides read TGTGCCAGCTCACCTAGAAATAGCGGGAACACCGGGGAGCTGTTTTTT. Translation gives CASSPRNSGNTGELFF.